The subject of this entry is one TCR beta chain. The data were taken from a study of blood T cell repertoires in COVID-19. Study context: Some COVID-19 samples were acute and others convalescent; all came from the United States, Italy and Spain.

The CDR3 covers 15 residues. V was pared by 4 bases and J by 5 bases, with 14 bases between. Germline V gene sequence: CDR1 LNHDA, CDR2 SQIVND (reference sequence). The data were produced by immunoSEQ multiplex PCR, yet TCRdb's version contains in-frame clones alone and is incomplete. This sample carries just under 20,000 clones, about 90% of them seen once, and the ten largest clones take over 8.5%. This receptor was taken from a human donor in a cohort sampled during active COVID-19. The sequencing input was peripheral blood. The rearrangement joins TRBV19 to TRBJ2-2; a possible D gene is TRBD2 (7 bases). CDR3 DNA sequence: TGTGCCAGTAGTAGGGGCGGGGGCTTTACCGGGGAGCTGTTTTTT. Translated, it gives CASSRGGGFTGELFF.